The 19 T cell receptor beta chains below were found in one sample sequenced in a study of graft-versus-host responses after intestinal transplantation. Only in-frame clones appear in the TCRdb table, and some are missing; sequencing was by immunoSEQ multiplex PCR. Altogether about 18,000 clones are present, 38% being singletons, with the ten largest covering 0.9%. Sample: alloreactive CD4+ T cells from a mixed lymphocyte reaction culture, taken before intestinal transplant. Subset in this sample: CFSE-low proliferating T cells sorted from approximately six-day pre-transplant mixed lymphocyte reaction (GvH or HvG direction). The source of these receptors is a human patient who received an intestinal transplant.

The table lists this clone with a few counts. The chain is built from TRBV18 and TRBJ1-3, with TRBD1 matching over 9 bases. The CDR3 is 16 amino acids. Germline CDR1 reads KGHSH; CDR2 reads LQKENI. V dropped 1 base and J dropped 0; count of bases not matched to a gene: 1. The CDR3 reads CASSPRQGDSGNTIYF. CDR3 bases: TGTGCCAGCTCACCACGACAGGGGGACTCTGGAAACACCATATATTTT.

This rearrangement joins TRBV19 to TRBJ2-2; possible D gene TRBD2, 6 bases. CDR3 length equals 13 residues. CDR1 and CDR2 (germline): LNHDA, SQIVND (reference sequence). The V and J ends lost 6 bases and 5 bases respectively, with 10 bases between them. CDR3: CASSVGGTGELFF. CDR3 nucleotide sequence: TGTGCCAGTAGCGTTGGGGGGACCGGGGAGCTGTTTTTT.

The chain recombines TRBV11-2 with TRBJ2-5; 7 nucleotides line up with TRBD1. Germline CDR1 is SGHAT and CDR2 is FQNNGV. The CDR3 spans 15 residues. J gave up 6 bases and V 3 bases, and 10 bases lay outside the gene matches. The CDR3 is CASSFQPTGRQTQYF. The CDR3 nucleotides are TGTGCCAGCAGCTTCCAACCGACAGGGCGGCAGACCCAGTACTTC.

The V and J genes are TRBV5-1 and TRBJ2-1; 10 nucleotides line up with TRBD1. The germline CDR1 and CDR2 sequences are SGHRS and YFSETQ. There are 20 residues in the CDR3. V gave up 4 bases and J gave up 1 base; unmatched junction bases: 17. The CDR3, as DNA: TGCGCCAGCAGCCTAAACATCGGACAGGGGGGAAGCCGTTCCTACAATGAGCAGTTCTTC. It yields the protein CASSLNIGQGGSRSYNEQFF.

This clone is medium-sized by share. The V call is TRBV18, the J call TRBJ1-3; 8 bases match TRBD1. J gave up 3 bases and V 1 base, and 5 bases lay outside the gene matches. Germline V gene lookup returns CDR1 KGHSH and CDR2 LQKENI. The CDR3 runs 16 residues. The DNA of the CDR3 is TGTGCCAGCTCACCACGGACAGGGAGTATTGGAAACACCATATATTTT. This codes for CASSPRTGSIGNTIYF.

V and J are TRBV18 and TRBJ1-2; 8 positions agree with TRBD1. From germline, CDR1 is KGHSH and CDR2 LQKENI. J was trimmed by 1 base and V by 3 bases; bases with no gene match: 13. There are 18 residues in the CDR3. The CDR3 loop reads CASSPARMGQANNYGYTF. The CDR3 coding sequence is TGTGCCAGCTCACCCGCCCGAATGGGACAGGCTAATAACTATGGCTACACCTTC.

The gene calls are TRBV7-9 and TRBJ1-3, with 8 bases matching TRBD1. The CDR3 loop spans 19 amino acids. The junction had 13 bases not matched to a gene; V was cut back by 3 bases and J by 0 bases. From germline, CDR1 is SEHNR and CDR2 FQNEAQ (reference sequence). The CDR3 loop is CASSFPGTGKTSSGNTIYF. The CDR3, as DNA: TGTGCCAGCAGCTTCCCCGGGACAGGCAAAACCTCCTCTGGAAACACCATATATTTT. Drawing the rest from reference TRBV7-9 and TRBJ1-3, the complete variable domain is DTGVSQNPRHKITKRGQNVTFRCDPISEHNRLYWYRQTLGQGPEFLTYFQNEAQLEKSRLLSDRFSAERPKGSFSTLEIQRTEQGDSAMYLCASSFPGTGKTSSGNTIYFGEGSWLTVV.

The sample holds a few counts of this clone. V usage is TRBV25-1 and J usage is TRBJ2-3; TRBD2 matches at 9 bases. V lost 1 base and J lost 6; bases outside the gene matches: 11. The CDR3 covers 17 residues. In germline, CDR1 is MGHDK, CDR2 SYGVNS. CDR3 bases: TGTGCCAGCAGTGAATGGAGCGGGGGGAACCGTAGGGATACGCAGTATTTT. Translating it yields CASSEWSGGNRRDTQYF.

This clone has just a few counts. The gene calls are TRBV7-9 and TRBJ1-2, with 10 bases that match TRBD1. CDR3 length: 13 amino acids. The V gene end was trimmed by 6 bases and the J gene end by 5 bases; junction bases not matched to a gene: 3. The germline CDR1 and CDR2 sequences are SEHNR and FQNEAQ (reference sequence). Here the CDR3 DNA reads TGTGCCAGCAGTCGGGACAGGGGTTATGGCTACACCTTC. This translates into CASSRDRGYGYTF.

This clone was detected only a few times. This chain uses TRBV10-3 with TRBJ2-7; 9 bases fit TRBD2. Per the germline V gene, CDR1 is ENHRY and CDR2 is SYGVKD. With V trimmed by 4 bases and J by 3 bases, 7 bases remained unmatched. This CDR3 region has 15 residues. The chain's CDR3 is CAISATGLAVYEQYF. The CDR3 DNA reads TGTGCCATCAGTGCTACGGGACTAGCCGTCTACGAGCAGTACTTC.

The chain joins TRBV7-8 to TRBJ1-1; D ambiguous. CDR3 size: 16 residues. Germline V gene lookup returns CDR1 SGHVS and CDR2 FQNEAQ. V was shortened by 3 bases and J by 0 bases, with 14 bases between the two germline ends. CDR3 protein: CASSLGPRTMNTEAFF. CDR3 nucleotide sequence: TGTGCCAGCAGCTTGGGTCCGCGAACTATGAACACTGAAGCTTTCTTT.

This clone came up a few times. The chain recombines TRBV11-3 with TRBJ1-2; D gene uncertain. Germline CDR1 is SGHNT and CDR2 is YENEEA. Trimming cost V 5 bases and J 0 bases, with 13 bases left between them. The CDR3 has 15 amino acids. CDR3 bases: TGTGCCAGCAGCCCAACCGACGGAACTAACTATGGCTACACCTTC. Translation gives CASSPTDGTNYGYTF. The entire variable domain, with the rest obtained from reference TRBV11-3 and TRBJ1-2, is as follows: EAGVVQSPRYKIIEKKQPVAFWCNPISGHNTLYWYLQNLGQGPELLIRYENEEAVDDSQLPKDRFSAERLKGVDSTLKIQPAELGDSAVYLCASSPTDGTNYGYTFGSGTRLTVV.

This clone was observed a few times. The rearrangement joins TRBV10-2 to TRBJ2-1; D gene unclear. Germline lookup yields CDR1 WSHSY and CDR2 SAAADI. This CDR3 has 12 residues. Trimming took 4 bases from V and 8 from J, leaving 9 bases between them. The CDR3 loop reads CASSVGGYEQFF. The DNA of the CDR3 is TGCGCCAGCAGTGTTGGTGGGTATGAGCAGTTCTTC.

The V call is TRBV10-3, the J call TRBJ2-1; 9 bases line up with TRBD1. This CDR3 region has 14 residues. Trimming removed 9 bases from V and 7 bases from J; junction bases left unmatched: 10. Germline values: CDR1 ENHRY, CDR2 SYGVKD. This CDR3 is CAISQGALGNEQFF. The CDR3 DNA sequence: TGTGCCATTTCACAGGGGGCCCTGGGTAATGAGCAGTTCTTC.

The gene calls are TRBV10-3 and TRBJ2-5, with D perhaps TRBD1 (6 bases). Germline CDR1 reads ENHRY; CDR2 reads SYGVKD. The ends were cut back, 6 bases at V and 5 bases at J, with 13 bases in the middle. The CDR3 runs to 13 residues. CDR3 loop: CAIRDRPGETQYF. The CDR3 DNA is TGTGCCATCAGAGACAGGCCCGGGGAGACCCAGTACTTC.

The CDR3 region has the DNA TGTGCCAGTAGTATAGCCCAGGGCCATGGTGAGCAGTACTTC. Encoded protein: CASSIAQGHGEQYF. This chain links TRBV19 with TRBJ2-7, with D perhaps TRBD1 (5 bases). There are 14 residues in the CDR3. V was cut by 1 base and J by 7 bases, with 14 bases left in between. From germline, CDR1 is LNHDA and CDR2 SQIVND (reference sequence).

The chain recombines TRBV5-1 with TRBJ1-3, with D possibly matching TRBD1 (5 bases). Trimming shortened V by 3 bases and J by 0 bases, and 7 bases separated the two germline ends. Germline CDR1 is SGHRS and CDR2 is YFSETQ. The CDR3 covers 14 residues. The CDR3 reads CASSSQASGNTIYF. CDR3 DNA: TGCGCCAGCAGCTCACAGGCCTCTGGAAACACCATATATTTT.

The chain carries TRBV7-9 and TRBJ1-4; the D gene is possibly TRBD1 (6 bases). The CDR3 has 14 residues. The V end was cut by 4 bases, the J end by 4 bases, with 10 bases between. Germline loops: CDR1 SEHNR, CDR2 FQNEAQ (reference sequence). CDR3 in amino acids: CASSYRTDNEKLFF. The CDR3, as DNA: TGTGCCAGCAGCTACCGGACAGATAATGAAAAACTGTTTTTT.

This clone was counted a few times. The chain recombines TRBV5-1 with TRBJ2-5; a weak D match, TRBD1 (5 bases). The V gene lost 0 bases and the J gene lost 5 bases, with 17 bases spanning the gap. The CDR3 consists of 16 residues. Germline V lookup: CDR1 SGHRS, CDR2 YFSETQ. CDR3: CASSLGQGAWLETQYF. The DNA for the CDR3 is TGCGCCAGCAGCTTGGGGCAGGGCGCGTGGTTGGAGACCCAGTACTTC.